This record covers a single TCR beta chain. This clone's antigen is unknown. Base-call qualities are not available, and no considerably larger clone is one nucleotide away. The donors were healthy, HIV-negative adults who had no recently reported acute infections or vaccinations. Every donor was a Caucasian adult living in Nashville, Tennessee, USA. Magnetic negative selection was used to enrich CD4+ T cells, after which naive cells were positively selected on CD45RA and the negative fraction became the memory subset. Blood was collected by leukapheresis, and PBMCs were isolated by Ficoll-Histopaque density gradient centrifugation and then cryopreserved in liquid nitrogen vapor phase. Purity and quantity of every magnetically sorted T cell population were checked by analytical flow cytometry. Each sorted fraction had its genomic DNA isolated and then quantified by UV absorbance on a Nanodrop 2000c.

This entry comes from a study of shared clonotypes between healthy human individuals (dated by TCRdb to about 2020). Background on the whole study: A few men and a couple of women, aged 18 to 49 years, made up the cohort. For each donor, three plates each were used for CD4 naive and CD4 memory, two plates were used for CD8 naive, and one plate was used for CD8 memory. Different laboratories and diverse techniques were used to prepare libraries and sequence TCR repertoires, to increase sequencing depth and limit assay-specific biases. Between about 0.85 and 9.5 billion PBMCs per donor were obtained by leukapheresis. Blood TCR repertoires of about five healthy adults were deeply sequenced to estimate repertoire size and the extent of clonotype sharing between individuals.

V is cut by 3 bases and J by 2 bases, and the space between the germline ends is 4 bases. The germline V gene gives CDR1 as SNHLY and CDR2 as FYNNEI. The CDR3 sequence holds 13 residues, the cysteine and phenylalanine included. The retained sequence is limited to the CDR3, 39 bases, with the frame set at the first base. TCR CDR3 regions were amplified from genomic DNA by multiplex PCR using the deep immunoSEQ assay. Genomic DNA extracted from each cell subset was distributed evenly over all wells of several immunoSEQ 96-well plates, and each plate served as one replicate. For sorted subsets, about 200 ng genomic DNA, equal to tens of thousands of T cell genomes, was loaded into each replicate PCR. Purified libraries were measured with a Qubit 3.0 fluorometer, size-checked on a Bioanalyzer 2100, and measured again with the KAPA Library Quantification kit. Every immunoSEQ 96-well plate was sequenced on a dedicated single-read 150-cycle Illumina NextSeq 550 flow cell. The original pipeline was this. Because the immunoSEQ output included only junctional sequences and no quality scores, the filtering could not be the same as the filtering used for full-length reads. Sequences were annotated with PyIR, a Python wrapper for IgBLAST v1.9, and V/J genes and CDR3 were assigned using IMGT germline references. Any read was removed if the V/J assignment was weak (E-value above 1e-6), the CDR3 was missing, or the read contained stop codons, out-of-frame junctions, or ambiguous translated residues. V3J clonotypes were defined by identical inferred V gene, J gene, and CDR3 amino acid sequence. The percentage overlap between two repertoires was calculated by dividing the number of shared unique clonotypes by the size of the smaller repertoire. Richness of each repertoire was evaluated using RTK rarefaction, the Chao1 estimator, and Recon v2.1 estimates of unobserved clonotypes. Generation probabilities were computed with OLGA for all TCRbeta clonotypes obtained by the gDNA method from four donors. TCRdb obtained this table from immuneACCESS and retained in-frame rearrangements with V and J assigned. These tables miss some clones; where compared with another copy, unresolved V genes account for less than half of the shortfall, and the remainder is unexplained. The V and J calls and the clone size are those of that table, but D and trimming were determined from the DNA. This sample holds roughly 1,100,000 clones; about 75% were observed only once. Together, the top ten hold roughly 1.4% of the sample.

Overall study outcomes, separate from this receptor: Naive subsets generally had larger estimated clonotype richness than memory subsets. Pairwise subsampling indicated that sequencing depth was expected to affect the degree of clonotype sharing among donors. Sharing across a few donors was observed for approximately 4.6% of naive CD4, over 3% of naive CD8, over 2% of memory CD4, and about 0.4% of memory CD8 clonotypes. Rarefaction of sorted-subset datasets indicated incomplete sequencing despite the large sequencing depth. Sampling was restricted to blood, and TCR repertoires in tissues likely differ from the TCR repertoires found in blood. Clonotypes shared by all four sorted-subset donors showed higher generation probabilities than non-shared clonotypes. Because the study included a small number of donors, the genetic and exposure-history diversity represented was limited.

The clonotype comes from a man between 18 and 29 years old in good health. The sequenced sample consisted of memory CD4+ T cells sorted from blood. The cell subset or site label corresponds to: CD45RA-negative fraction. The sequence joins TRBV2 to TRBJ2-2; the D segment cannot be called with confidence. The DNA sequence is given as TGTGCCAGCAGTGACTCTAACACCGGGGAGCTGTTTTTT. Its amino acids are CASSDSNTGELFF.